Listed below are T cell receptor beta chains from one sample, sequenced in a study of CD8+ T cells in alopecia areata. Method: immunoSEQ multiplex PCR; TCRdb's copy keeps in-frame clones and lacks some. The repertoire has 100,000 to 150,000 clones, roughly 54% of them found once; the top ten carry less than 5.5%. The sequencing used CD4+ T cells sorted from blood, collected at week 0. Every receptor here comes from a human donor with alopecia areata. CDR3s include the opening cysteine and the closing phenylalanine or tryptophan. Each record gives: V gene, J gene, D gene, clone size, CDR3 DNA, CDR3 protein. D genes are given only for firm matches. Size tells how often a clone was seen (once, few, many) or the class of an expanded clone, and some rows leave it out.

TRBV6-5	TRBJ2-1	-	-	TGTGCCAGCAGACCGAACCCAAATGAGCAGTTCTTC	CASRPNPNEQFF
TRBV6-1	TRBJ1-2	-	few	TGTGCCAGCAGGACACAGGGAAACTATGGCTACACCTTC	CASRTQGNYGYTF
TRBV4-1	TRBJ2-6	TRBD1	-	TGCGCCAGCAGCCAAGACCCGGGACAGGGAAGCTCTGGGGCCAACGTCCTGACTTTC	CASSQDPGQGSSGANVLTF
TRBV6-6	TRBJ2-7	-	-	TGTGCCAGCAGGACACAGGGACCGGGTCGGAACGAGCAGTACTTC	CASRTQGPGRNEQYF
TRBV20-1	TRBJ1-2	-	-	TGCAGTGCTAGACCCCCCTATGGCTACACCTTC	CSARPPYGYTF
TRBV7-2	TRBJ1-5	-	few	TGTGCCAGCAGCCCACCGGGGTATAGCAATCAGCCCCAGCATTTT	CASSPPGYSNQPQHF
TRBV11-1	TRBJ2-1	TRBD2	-	TGTGCCAGCAGCATACTAGCGGGTGGTTACAATGAGCAGTTCTTC	CASSILAGGYNEQFF
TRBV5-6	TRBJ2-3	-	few	TGTGCCAGCACCTCCCCCAGGGATACGCAGTATTTT	CASTSPRDTQYF
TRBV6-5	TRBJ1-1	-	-	TGTGCCAGCAGTCGGGACACTGAAGCTTTCTTT	CASSRDTEAFF
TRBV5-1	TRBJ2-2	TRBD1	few	TGCGCCAGCAGCTTGGCCACAGGGGACACCGGGGAGCTGTTTTTT	CASSLATGDTGELFF
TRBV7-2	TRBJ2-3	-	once	TGTGCCAGCAGCCTATTTTTAGGGGGGGGCACCGATACGCAGTATTTT	CASSLFLGGGTDTQYF
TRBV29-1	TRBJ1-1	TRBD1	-	TGCAGCGTCCGACCGCCGACAGGGGGGAACACTGAAGCTTTCTTT	CSVRPPTGGNTEAFF
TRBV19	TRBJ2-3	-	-	TGTGCCAGTAGTACCGCAAGACAGAGGGTCACAGATACGCAGTATTTT	CASSTARQRVTDTQYF
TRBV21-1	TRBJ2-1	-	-	TGTGCCAGCCCCAGGCCCCCGAACTACAATGAGCAGTTCTTC	CASPRPPNYNEQFF
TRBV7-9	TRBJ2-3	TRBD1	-	TGTGCCAGCAGCAAGGGGACAGGGGGCACAGATACGCAGTATTTT	CASSKGTGGTDTQYF
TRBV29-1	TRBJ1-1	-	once	TGCAGCGTCCCCGGGGGGGAAGTAAACACTGAAGCTTTCTTT	CSVPGGEVNTEAFF
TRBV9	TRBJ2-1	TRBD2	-	TGTGCCAGCAGCGTGTCGATTAGCGGGGAAAACAATGAGCAGTTCTTC	CASSVSISGENNEQFF
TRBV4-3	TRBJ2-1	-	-	TGCGCCAGCAGCCGTGAGTGGGGGAATGAGCAGTTCTTC	CASSREWGNEQFF
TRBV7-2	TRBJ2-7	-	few	TGTGCCAGCAGCTCAAATAACCAGGGGTTCAACGAGCAGTACTTC	CASSSNNQGFNEQYF
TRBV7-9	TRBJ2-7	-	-	TGTGCCAGCAGCTTAGCAGCCAGAGCCTACGAGCAGTACTTC	CASSLAARAYEQYF
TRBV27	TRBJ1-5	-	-	TGTGCCAGTAGGAAAACCGCTGGTACTAGCAATCAGCCCCAGCATTTT	CASRKTAGTSNQPQHF
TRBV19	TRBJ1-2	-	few	TGTGCCAGTACGCCCCCAAGGGAGAACTATGGCTACACCTTC	CASTPPRENYGYTF
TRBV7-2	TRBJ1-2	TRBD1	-	TGTGCCAGCAGCTGGGGGACAGGGACTTATGGCTACACCTTC	CASSWGTGTYGYTF
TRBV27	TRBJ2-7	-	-	TGTGCCAGCAGCCGGGACCGTACCTACGAGCAGTACTTC	CASSRDRTYEQYF
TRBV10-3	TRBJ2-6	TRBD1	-	TGTGCCACCCGAGGGGACAGGGGAACTGGGGCCAACGTCCTGACTTTC	CATRGDRGTGANVLTF
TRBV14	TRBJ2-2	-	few	TGTGCCAGCAGCCAAGCCTGGGGGGGCCTGAACACCGGGGAGCTGTTTTTT	CASSQAWGGLNTGELFF
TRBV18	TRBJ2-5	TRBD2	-	TGTGCCAGCTCACCTGGACTAGCGTTTGAGGAGACCCAGTACTTC	CASSPGLAFEETQYF
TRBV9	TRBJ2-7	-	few	TGTGCCAGCAGTGCTCAGGGGTCGGGCTCCTACGAGCAGTACTTC	CASSAQGSGSYEQYF
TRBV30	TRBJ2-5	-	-	TGTGCCTTGGAAAGGAGAGGCCTGAATGGGACCCAGTACTTC	CALERRGLNGTQYF
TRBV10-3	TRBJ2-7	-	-	TGTGCCATCACTCCCGTACTTGGGGGGAACTACGAGCAGTACTTC	CAITPVLGGNYEQYF
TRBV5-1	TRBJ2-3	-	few	TGCGCCAGCAGCTTGGATGGCGGGCCTAGCACAGATACGCAGTATTTT	CASSLDGGPSTDTQYF
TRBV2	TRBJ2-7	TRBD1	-	TGTGCCTGTCGACAGGGTGGGGATTACGAGCAGTACTTC	CACRQGGDYEQYF
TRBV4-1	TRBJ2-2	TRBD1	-	TGCGCCAGCAGCCAAGACAAGTGGGGCCCGGGACAGGGGACCGGGGAGCTGTTTTTT	CASSQDKWGPGQGTGELFF
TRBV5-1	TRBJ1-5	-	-	TGCGCCAGCAGCTTGGATCAGGGAGTCAATCAGCCCCAGCATTTT	CASSLDQGVNQPQHF
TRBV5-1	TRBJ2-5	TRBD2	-	TGCGCCAGCAGCACGGGAGGGGGAGAGACCCAGTACTTC	CASSTGGGETQYF
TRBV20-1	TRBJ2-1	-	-	TGCAGTGCGCGCGAGGATGAGCAGTTCTTC	CSAREDEQFF
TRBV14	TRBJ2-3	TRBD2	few	TGTGCCAGCAGTACCGGACTAGAAGATACGCAGTATTTT	CASSTGLEDTQYF
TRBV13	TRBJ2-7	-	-	TGTGCCAGCAGTCGGACAACCCAGTCCTACGAGCAGTACTTC	CASSRTTQSYEQYF
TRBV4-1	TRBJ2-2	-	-	TGCGCCAGCAGCCAAGCGGTTCTAGTCCCCAACACCGGGGAGCTGTTTTTT	CASSQAVLVPNTGELFF
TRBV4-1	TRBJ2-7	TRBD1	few	TGCGCCAGCAGCCTACAGGGGACGGTCGGCGAGCAGTACTTC	CASSLQGTVGEQYF
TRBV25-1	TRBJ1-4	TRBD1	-	TGTGCCAGCACCAAGAGGGACAGCCCTAATGAAAAACTGTTTTTT	CASTKRDSPNEKLFF
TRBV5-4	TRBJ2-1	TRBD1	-	TGTGCCAGCAGCTTGGTGACAGGGGGCCTTTACAATGAGCAGTTCTTC	CASSLVTGGLYNEQFF
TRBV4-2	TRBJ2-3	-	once	TGTGCCAGCAGCCAAGATTGGGCTAGCACAGATACGCAGTATTTT	CASSQDWASTDTQYF
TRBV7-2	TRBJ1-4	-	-	TGTGCCAGCAGCTTATACATCCTCGGTTCAGGGCAATCCCAATACAGCCTGTTTTTT	CASSLYILGSGQSQYSLFF
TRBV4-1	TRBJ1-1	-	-	TGCGCCAGCAGCCAGATAGGGGCCCGGGGCCATACTCAGGTGAACACTGAAGCTTTCTTT	CASSQIGARGHTQVNTEAFF
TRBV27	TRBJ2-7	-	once	TGTGCCAGCAGTTTAAGCCCAAATACCTACGAGCAGTACTTC	CASSLSPNTYEQYF